These T cell receptor beta chains were read from a single sample in a study of cytomegalovirus exposure and HLA in healthy donors. Clones were sequenced by immunoSEQ multiplex PCR, and TCRdb holds only the in-frame ones, with some missing. The sample has roughly 140,000 clones, about four fifths seen once. Sequenced: PBMCs. All receptors derive from a man aged 40-49 years in good health and CMV-seropositive. The CDR3 runs from the conserved cysteine through the conserved F or W.

J gene: TRBJ2-7
V gene: TRBV4-3
CDR3 protein: CASSQDLAPGDHYEQYF

J gene: TRBJ1-2
V gene: TRBV5-6
CDR3 protein: CASSWREGYGYTF

J gene: TRBJ2-1
V gene: TRBV9
CDR3 protein: CASSVTSGNEQFF

J gene: TRBJ2-5
V gene: TRBV6-1
CDR3 protein: CASLAGGLGRAQYF

J gene: TRBJ1-5
V gene: TRBV18
CDR3 protein: CASSPKGGSNQPQHF

J gene: TRBJ2-1
V gene: TRBV4-3
CDR3 protein: CASSQAAGALNNEQFF

J gene: TRBJ1-6
V gene: TRBV27
CDR3 protein: CASSLVVYNSPLHF

J gene: TRBJ2-2
V gene: TRBV5-6
CDR3 protein: CASSLLGQGTGELFF

J gene: TRBJ2-7
V gene: TRBV9
CDR3 protein: CASSVVAGDDYEQYF

J gene: TRBJ1-5
V gene: TRBV7-8
CDR3 protein: CASSPGQGNSNQPQHF

J gene: TRBJ1-4
V gene: TRBV9
CDR3 protein: CASSEGGSEKKLFF

J gene: TRBJ1-1
V gene: TRBV28
CDR3 protein: CASSFINTEAFF

J gene: TRBJ2-4
V gene: TRBV7-2
CDR3 protein: CASSVDRDPKNIQYF

J gene: TRBJ2-5
V gene: TRBV29-1
CDR3 protein: CSVAGLAGQETQYF

J gene: TRBJ1-6
V gene: TRBV6-5
CDR3 protein: CASSEMGQLSPLHF

J gene: TRBJ1-6
V gene: TRBV7-9
CDR3 protein: CASSPAGSSSYNSPLHF

J gene: TRBJ2-1
V gene: TRBV5-6
CDR3 protein: CASSYRGTEQFF

J gene: TRBJ2-6
V gene: TRBV25-1
CDR3 protein: CASSESGVGANVLTF

J gene: TRBJ1-1
V gene: TRBV2
CDR3 protein: CASSAVGGSTEAFF

J gene: TRBJ1-5
V gene: TRBV27
CDR3 protein: CASSTKGDQPQHF

J gene: TRBJ1-2
V gene: TRBV11-3
CDR3 protein: CASSLRQGSYYGYTF

J gene: TRBJ1-6
V gene: TRBV7-9
CDR3 protein: CASRADRENSPLHF

J gene: TRBJ2-7
V gene: TRBV9
CDR3 protein: CASSVAGGGLHEQYF

J gene: TRBJ2-1
V gene: TRBV13
CDR3 protein: CASMGGFGEQFF

J gene: TRBJ1-4
V gene: TRBV18
CDR3 protein: CASSLTLDPGREKLFF

J gene: TRBJ2-7
V gene: TRBV5-6
CDR3 protein: CASSLNVGEWSNEQYF